The text below deals with one TCR beta chain. The CDR3 runs 14 residues. The V end was cut by 6 bases, the J end by 7 bases, with 13 bases between. Per the germline V gene, CDR1 is MNHEY and CDR2 is SVGAGI. The data were obtained in a study of blood T cell repertoires in COVID-19. Across the study: The origin of the acute and convalescent COVID-19 samples was the United States, Italy and Spain. T cells, B-cell-depleted T cells, or PBMCs provided the cDNA or gDNA that served as material.

In the authors' workflow: Researchers report that nucleated cell counts were estimated from reference gene primer amplification. TCRdb's copy holds only in-frame clones and misses some; the assay was immunoSEQ multiplex PCR. V and J calls and clone size are as listed in that table; D and trimming were resolved from the DNA. This table holds tens of thousands of clones, around 91% found once. The sample was peripheral blood. J is TRBJ1-6 and V is TRBV6-5; D may be TRBD1 (5 bases). This sequence originates from a man in his forties or fifties with acute or convalescent COVID-19. The CDR3 loop reads CASSRGAKNSPLHF. CDR3 nucleotide sequence: TGTGCCAGCAGCCGCGGGGCCAAAAATTCACCCCTCCACTTT.